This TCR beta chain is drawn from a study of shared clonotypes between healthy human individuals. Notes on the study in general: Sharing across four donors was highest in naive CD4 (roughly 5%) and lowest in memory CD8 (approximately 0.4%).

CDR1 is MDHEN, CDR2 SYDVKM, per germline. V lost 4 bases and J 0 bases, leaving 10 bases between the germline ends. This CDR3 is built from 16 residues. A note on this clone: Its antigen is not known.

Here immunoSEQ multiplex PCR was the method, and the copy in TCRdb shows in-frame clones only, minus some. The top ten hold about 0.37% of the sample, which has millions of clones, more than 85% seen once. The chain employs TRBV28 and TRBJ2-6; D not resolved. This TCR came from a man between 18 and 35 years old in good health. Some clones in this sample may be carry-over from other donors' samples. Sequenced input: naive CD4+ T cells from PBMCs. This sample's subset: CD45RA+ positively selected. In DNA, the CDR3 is TGTGCCAGCAGTTCCCCGAGGAACTCTGGGGCCAACGTCCTGACTTTC. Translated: CASSSPRNSGANVLTF. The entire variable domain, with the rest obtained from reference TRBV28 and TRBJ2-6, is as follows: DVKVTQSSRYLVKRTGEKVFLECVQDMDHENMFWYRQDPGLGLRLIYFSYDVKMKEKGDIPEGYSVSREKKERFSLILESASTNQTSMYLCASSSPRNSGANVLTFGAGSRLTVL.